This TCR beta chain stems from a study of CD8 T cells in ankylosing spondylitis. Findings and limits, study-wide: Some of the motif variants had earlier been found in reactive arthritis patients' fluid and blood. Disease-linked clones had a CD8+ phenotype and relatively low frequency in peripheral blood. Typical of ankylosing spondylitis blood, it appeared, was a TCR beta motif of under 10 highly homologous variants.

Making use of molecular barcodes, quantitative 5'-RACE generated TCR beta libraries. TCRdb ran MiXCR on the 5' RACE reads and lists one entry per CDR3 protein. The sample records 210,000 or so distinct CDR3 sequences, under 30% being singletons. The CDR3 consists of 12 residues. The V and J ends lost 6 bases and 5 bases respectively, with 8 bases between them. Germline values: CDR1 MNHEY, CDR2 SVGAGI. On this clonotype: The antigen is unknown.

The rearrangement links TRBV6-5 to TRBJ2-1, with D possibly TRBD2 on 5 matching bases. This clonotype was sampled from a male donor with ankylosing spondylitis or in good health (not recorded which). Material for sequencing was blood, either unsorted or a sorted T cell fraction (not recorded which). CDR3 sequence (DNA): TGTGCCAGCAGACGGACTGACAATGAGCAGTTCTTC. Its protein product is CASRRTDNEQFF.